This TCR beta chain originates from a study of shared clonotypes between healthy human individuals. In the study overall: Those who served as donors were a couple of women and a few men between the ages of 18 and 49. CD8 memory received one plate per donor, CD8 naive two, CD4 memory three and CD4 naive three.

Trimming cost V 0 bases and J 7 bases; bases outside gene matches: 4. CDR1 SGHNT and CDR2 YYREEE come from the germline V gene (reference sequence). This CDR3 is 14 amino acids long. As regards this clone: Its antigen is currently unknown.

Study-wide results and caveats: Richness estimates generally favored naive over memory subsets.

Sequencing used immunoSEQ multiplex PCR; TCRdb keeps in-frame clones, though not all of them. The table lists over 1.5 million clones, around 98% of them singletons. This sequence joins TRBV5-4 and TRBJ2-1; TRBD2 agrees at 7 bases. The source material was naive CD4+ T cells sorted from blood. Noted subset: CD45RA+ positively selected. This receptor was identified in a young man in good health. CDR3 amino acids: CASSLARAGNEQFF. DNA of the CDR3: TGTGCCAGCAGCTTGGCCCGAGCGGGAAATGAGCAGTTCTTC.